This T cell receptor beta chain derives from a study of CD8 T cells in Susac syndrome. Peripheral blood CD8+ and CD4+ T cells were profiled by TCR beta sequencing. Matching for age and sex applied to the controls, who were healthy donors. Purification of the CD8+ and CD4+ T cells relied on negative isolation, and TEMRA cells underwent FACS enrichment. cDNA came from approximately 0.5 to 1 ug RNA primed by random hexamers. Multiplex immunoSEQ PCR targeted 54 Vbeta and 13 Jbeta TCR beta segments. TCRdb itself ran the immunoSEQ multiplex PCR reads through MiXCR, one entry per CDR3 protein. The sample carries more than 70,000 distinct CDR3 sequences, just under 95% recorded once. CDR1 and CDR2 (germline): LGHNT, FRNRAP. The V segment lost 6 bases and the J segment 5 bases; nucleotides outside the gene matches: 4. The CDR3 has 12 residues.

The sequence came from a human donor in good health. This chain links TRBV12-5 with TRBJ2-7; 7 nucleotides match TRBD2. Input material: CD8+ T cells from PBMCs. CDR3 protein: CASGPGGNEQYF. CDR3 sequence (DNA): TGTGCTAGTGGCCCGGGGGGAAACGAGCAGTACTTC.